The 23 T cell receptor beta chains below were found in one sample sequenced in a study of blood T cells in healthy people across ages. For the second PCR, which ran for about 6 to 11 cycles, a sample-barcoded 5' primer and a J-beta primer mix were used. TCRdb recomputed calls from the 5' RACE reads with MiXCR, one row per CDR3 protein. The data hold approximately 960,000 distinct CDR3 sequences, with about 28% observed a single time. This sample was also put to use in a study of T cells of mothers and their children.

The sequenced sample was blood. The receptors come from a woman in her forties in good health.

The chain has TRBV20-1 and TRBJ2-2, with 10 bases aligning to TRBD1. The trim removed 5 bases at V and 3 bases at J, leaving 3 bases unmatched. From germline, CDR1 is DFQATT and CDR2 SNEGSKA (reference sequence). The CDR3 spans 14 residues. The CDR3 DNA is TGCAGTGCTTTGGACAGGGGGTACACCGGGGAGCTGTTTTTT. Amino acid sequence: CSALDRGYTGELFF.

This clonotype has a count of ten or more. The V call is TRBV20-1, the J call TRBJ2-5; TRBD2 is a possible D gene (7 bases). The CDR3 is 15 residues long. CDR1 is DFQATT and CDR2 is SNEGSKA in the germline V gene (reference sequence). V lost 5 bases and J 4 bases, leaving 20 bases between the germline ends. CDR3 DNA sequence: TGCAGTGCTGGACGGGCGGGGGCCAGGAGAGAGACCCAGTACTTC. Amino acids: CSAGRAGARRETQYF.

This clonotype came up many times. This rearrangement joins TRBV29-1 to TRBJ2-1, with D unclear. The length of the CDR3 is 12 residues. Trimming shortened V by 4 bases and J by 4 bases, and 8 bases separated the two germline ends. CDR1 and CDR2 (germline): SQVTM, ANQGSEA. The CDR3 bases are TGCAGCGTTGTGCCCGTATACAATGAGCAGTTCTTC. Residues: CSVVPVYNEQFF.

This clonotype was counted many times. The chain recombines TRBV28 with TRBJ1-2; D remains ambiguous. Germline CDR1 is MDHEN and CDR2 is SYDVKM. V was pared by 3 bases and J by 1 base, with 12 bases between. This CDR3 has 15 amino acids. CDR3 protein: CASSLWPDGNYGYTF. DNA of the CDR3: TGTGCCAGCAGTTTGTGGCCGGACGGTAACTATGGCTACACCTTC.

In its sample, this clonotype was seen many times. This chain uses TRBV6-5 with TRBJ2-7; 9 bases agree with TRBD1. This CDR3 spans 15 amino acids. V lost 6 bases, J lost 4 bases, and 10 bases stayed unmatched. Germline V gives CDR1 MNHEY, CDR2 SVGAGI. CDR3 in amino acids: CASSSPGTGKYEQYF. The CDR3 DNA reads TGTGCCAGCAGCTCCCCCGGGACAGGGAAATACGAGCAGTACTTC.

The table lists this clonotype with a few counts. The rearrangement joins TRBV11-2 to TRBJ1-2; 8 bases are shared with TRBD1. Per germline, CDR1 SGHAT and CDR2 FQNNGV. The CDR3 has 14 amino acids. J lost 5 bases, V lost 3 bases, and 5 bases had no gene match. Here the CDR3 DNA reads TGTGCCAGCAGCTTTAGGGACAGGCATTATGGCTACACCTTC. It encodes CASSFRDRHYGYTF. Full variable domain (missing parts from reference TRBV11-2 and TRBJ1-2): EAGVAQSPRYKIIEKRQSVAFWCNPISGHATLYWYQQILGQGPKLLIQFQNNGVVDDSQLPKDRFSAERLKGVDSTLKIQPAKLEDSAVYLCASSFRDRHYGYTFGSGTRLTVV.

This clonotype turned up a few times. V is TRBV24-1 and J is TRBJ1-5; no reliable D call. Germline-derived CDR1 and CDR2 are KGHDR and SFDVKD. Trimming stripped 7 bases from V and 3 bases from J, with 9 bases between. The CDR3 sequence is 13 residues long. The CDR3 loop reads CATRERDNQPQHF. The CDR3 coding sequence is TGTGCCACCAGGGAAAGGGACAATCAGCCCCAGCATTTT.

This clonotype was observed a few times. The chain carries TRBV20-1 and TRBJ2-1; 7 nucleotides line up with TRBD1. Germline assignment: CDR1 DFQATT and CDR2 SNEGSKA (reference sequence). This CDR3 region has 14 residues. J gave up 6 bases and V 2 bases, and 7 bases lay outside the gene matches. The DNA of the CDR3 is TGCAGTGCTAGAAAGGGGGCTTCTACCAATGAGCAGTTCTTC. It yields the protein CSARKGASTNEQFF.

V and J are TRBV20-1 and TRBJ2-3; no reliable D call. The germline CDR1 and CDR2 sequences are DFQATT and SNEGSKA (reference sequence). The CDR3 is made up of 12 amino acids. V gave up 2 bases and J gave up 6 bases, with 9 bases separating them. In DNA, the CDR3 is TGCAGTGCTAGATCCCCGACGGATACGCAGTATTTT. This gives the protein CSARSPTDTQYF.

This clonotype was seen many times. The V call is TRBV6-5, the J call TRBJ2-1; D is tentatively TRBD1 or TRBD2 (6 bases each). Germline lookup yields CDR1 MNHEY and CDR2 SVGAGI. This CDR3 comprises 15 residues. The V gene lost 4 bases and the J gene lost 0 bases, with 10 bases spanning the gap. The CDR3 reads CASSWGASSYNEQFF. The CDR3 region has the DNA TGTGCCAGCAGTTGGGGGGCCTCCTCCTACAATGAGCAGTTCTTC.

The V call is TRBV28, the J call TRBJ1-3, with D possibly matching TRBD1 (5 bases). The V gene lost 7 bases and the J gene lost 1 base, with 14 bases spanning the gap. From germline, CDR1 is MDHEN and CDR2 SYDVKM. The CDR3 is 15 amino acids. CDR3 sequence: CASNSGGVSGNTIYF. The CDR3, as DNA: TGTGCCAGCAACTCCGGAGGGGTTTCTGGAAACACCATATATTTT. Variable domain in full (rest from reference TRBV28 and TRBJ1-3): DVKVTQSSRYLVKRTGEKVFLECVQDMDHENMFWYRQDPGLGLRLIYFSYDVKMKEKGDIPEGYSVSREKKERFSLILESASTNQTSMYLCASNSGGVSGNTIYFGEGSWLTVV.

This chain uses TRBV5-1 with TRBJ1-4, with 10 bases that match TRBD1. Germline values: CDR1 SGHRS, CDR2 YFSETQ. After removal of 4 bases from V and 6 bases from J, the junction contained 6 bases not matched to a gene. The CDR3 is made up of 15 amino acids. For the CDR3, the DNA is TGCGCCAGCAGCCTATCCGGGACAGGGGATGAAAAACTGTTTTTT. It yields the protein CASSLSGTGDEKLFF.

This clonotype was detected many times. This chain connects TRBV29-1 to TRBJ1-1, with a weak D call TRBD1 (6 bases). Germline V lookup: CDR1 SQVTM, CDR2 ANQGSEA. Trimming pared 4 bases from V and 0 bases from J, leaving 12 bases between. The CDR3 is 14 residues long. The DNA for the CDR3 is TGCAGCGTTGGGTCAGGGGTAATGAACACTGAAGCTTTCTTT. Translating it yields CSVGSGVMNTEAFF.

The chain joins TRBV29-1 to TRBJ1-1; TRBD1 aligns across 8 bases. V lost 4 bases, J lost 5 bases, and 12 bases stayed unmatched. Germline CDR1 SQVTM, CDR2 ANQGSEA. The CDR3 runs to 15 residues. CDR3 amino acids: CSVGIPDRGGTEAFF. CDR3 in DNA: TGCAGCGTTGGCATACCCGACAGGGGAGGAACTGAAGCTTTCTTT.

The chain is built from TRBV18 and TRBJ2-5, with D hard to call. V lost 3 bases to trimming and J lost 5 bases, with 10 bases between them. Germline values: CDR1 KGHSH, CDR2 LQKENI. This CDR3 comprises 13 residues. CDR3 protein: CASSPHSSETQYF. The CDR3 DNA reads TGTGCCAGCTCACCTCATAGCTCGGAGACCCAGTACTTC.

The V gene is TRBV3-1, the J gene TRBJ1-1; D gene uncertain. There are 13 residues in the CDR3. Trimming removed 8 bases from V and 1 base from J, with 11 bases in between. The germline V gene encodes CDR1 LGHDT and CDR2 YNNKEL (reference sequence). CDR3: CASQKRQNTEAFF. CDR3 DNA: TGTGCCAGCCAAAAGCGGCAGAACACTGAAGCTTTCTTT.

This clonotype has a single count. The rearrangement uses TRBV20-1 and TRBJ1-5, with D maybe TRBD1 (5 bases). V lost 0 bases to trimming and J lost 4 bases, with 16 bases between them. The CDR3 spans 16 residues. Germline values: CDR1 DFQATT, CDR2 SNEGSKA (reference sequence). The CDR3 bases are TGCAGTGCTAGAGATCAAGCCCCAGGGATAAATCAGCCCCAGCATTTT. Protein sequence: CSARDQAPGINQPQHF.

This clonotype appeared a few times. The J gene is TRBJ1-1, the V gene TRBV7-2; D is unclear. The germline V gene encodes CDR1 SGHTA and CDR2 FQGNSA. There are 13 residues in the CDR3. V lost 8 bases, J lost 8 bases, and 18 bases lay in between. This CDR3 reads CASGPDVGEEAFF. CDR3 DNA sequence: TGTGCCAGCGGCCCCGACGTCGGGGAGGAAGCTTTCTTT.

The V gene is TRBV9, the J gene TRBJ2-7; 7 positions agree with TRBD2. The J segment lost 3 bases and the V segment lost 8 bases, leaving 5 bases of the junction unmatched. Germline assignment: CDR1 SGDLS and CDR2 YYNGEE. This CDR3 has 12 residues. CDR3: CARAGDHYEQYF. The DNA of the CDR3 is TGTGCCAGGGCGGGGGACCACTACGAGCAGTACTTC.

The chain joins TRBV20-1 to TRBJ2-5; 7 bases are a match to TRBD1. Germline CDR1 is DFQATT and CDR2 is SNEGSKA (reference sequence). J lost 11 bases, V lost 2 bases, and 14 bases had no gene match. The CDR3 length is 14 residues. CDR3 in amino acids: CSARLGGQYNEQYF. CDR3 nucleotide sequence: TGCAGTGCTAGACTTGGGGGACAGTACAATGAGCAGTACTTC.

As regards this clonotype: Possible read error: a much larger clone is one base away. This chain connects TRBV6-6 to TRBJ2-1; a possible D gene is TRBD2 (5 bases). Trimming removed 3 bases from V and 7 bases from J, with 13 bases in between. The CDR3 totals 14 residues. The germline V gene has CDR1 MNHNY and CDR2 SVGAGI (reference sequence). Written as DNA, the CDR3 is TGTGCCAGCAGTTATCCAGCGGACTCTAATGAGCAGTTCTTC. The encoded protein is CASSYPADSNEQFF.

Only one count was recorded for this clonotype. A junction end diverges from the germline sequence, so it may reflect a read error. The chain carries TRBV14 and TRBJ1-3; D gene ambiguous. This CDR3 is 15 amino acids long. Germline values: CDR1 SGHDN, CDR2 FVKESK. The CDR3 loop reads CASSQGLGFGNTVYF. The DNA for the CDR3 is TGTGCCAGCAGCCAAGGGCTCGGGTTCGGAAACACCGTATATTTT.

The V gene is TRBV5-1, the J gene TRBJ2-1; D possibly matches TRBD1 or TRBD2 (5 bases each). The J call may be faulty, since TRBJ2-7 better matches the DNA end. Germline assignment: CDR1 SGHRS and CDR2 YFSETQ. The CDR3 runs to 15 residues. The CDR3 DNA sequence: TGCGCCAGCAGCTTGGAGGGGACGGTAAACAATGAGCAGTACTTC. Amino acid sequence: CASSLEGTVNNEQYF.